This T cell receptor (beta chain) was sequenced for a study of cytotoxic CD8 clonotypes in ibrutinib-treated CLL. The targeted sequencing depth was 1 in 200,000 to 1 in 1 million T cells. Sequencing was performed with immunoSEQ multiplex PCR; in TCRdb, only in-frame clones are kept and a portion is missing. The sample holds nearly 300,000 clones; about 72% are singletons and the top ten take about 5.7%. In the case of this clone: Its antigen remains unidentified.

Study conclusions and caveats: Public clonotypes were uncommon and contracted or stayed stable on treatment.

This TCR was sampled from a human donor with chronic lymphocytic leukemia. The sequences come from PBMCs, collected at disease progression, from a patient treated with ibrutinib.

The CDR3 loop is CASSYGVLGYSPLHF. CDR3 in DNA: TGTGCCAGCAGTTACGGGGTGCTCGGTTATTCACCCCTCCACTTT. J is TRBJ1-6 and V is TRBV6-5; D is ambiguous. Per the germline V gene, CDR1 is MNHEY and CDR2 is SVGAGI. CDR3 length: 15 amino acids. V lost 2 bases and J 8 bases, leaving 13 bases between the germline ends.